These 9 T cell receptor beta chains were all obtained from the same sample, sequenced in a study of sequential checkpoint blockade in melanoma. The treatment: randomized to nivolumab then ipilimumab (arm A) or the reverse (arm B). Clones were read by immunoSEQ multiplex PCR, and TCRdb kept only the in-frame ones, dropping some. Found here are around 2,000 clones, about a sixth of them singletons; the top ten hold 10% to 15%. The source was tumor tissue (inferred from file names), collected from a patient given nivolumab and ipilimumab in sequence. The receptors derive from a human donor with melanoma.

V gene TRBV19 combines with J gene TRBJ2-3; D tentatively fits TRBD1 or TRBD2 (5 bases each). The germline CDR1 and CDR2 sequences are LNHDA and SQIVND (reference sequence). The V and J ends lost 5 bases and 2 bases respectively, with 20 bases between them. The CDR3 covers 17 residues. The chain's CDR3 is CASSWDGGETITDTQYF. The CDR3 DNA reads TGTGCCAGTAGTTGGGACGGTGGGGAGACTATCACAGATACGCAGTATTTT.

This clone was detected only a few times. The CDR3 coding sequence is TGTGCCAGCAGTGAAGGGGTGCGCAATCAGCCCCAGCATTTT. It specifies CASSEGVRNQPQHF. The V gene is TRBV6-1, the J gene TRBJ1-5; D call uncertain. CDR1 and CDR2 (germline): MNHNS, SASEGT. Deletions cut 1 base from V and 2 bases from J, with 6 bases between. The CDR3 runs to 14 residues.

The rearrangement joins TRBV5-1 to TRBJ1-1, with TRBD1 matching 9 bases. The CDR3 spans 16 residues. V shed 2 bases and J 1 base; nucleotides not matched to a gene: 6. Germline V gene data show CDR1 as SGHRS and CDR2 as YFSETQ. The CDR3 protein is CASSFTGGYGNTEAFF. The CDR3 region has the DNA TGCGCCAGCAGCTTCACAGGGGGCTACGGGAACACTGAAGCTTTCTTT.

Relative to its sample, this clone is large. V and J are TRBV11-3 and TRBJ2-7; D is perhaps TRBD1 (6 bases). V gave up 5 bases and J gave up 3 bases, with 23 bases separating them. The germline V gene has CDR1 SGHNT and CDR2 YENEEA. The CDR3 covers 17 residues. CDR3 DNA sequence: TGTGCCAGCAGCCACGGACAGAGGGACCTGTTGGACTACGAGCAGTACTTC. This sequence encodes CASSHGQRDLLDYEQYF.

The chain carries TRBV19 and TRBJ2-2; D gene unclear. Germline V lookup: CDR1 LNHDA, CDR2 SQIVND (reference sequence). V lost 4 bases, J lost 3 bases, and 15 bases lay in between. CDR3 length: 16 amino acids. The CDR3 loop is CASSTGRVKDTGELFF. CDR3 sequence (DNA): TGTGCCAGTAGTACTGGCCGGGTAAAGGACACCGGGGAGCTGTTTTTT. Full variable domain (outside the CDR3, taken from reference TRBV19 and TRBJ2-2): DGGITQSPKYLFRKEGQNVTLSCEQNLNHDAMYWYRQDPGQGLRLIYYSQIVNDFQKGDIAEGYSVSREKKESFPLTVTSAQKNPTAFYLCASSTGRVKDTGELFFGEGSRLTVL.

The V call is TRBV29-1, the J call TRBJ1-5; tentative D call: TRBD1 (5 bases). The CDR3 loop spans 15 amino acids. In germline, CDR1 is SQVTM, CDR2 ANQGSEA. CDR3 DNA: TGCATCGACGTTCAGGGCGTTCCATCTAATAGGCCCCAGCATTTT. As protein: CIDVQGVPSNRPQHF. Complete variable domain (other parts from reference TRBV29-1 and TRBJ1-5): SAVISQKPSRDICQRGTSLTIQCQVDSQVTMMFWYRQQPGQSLTLIATANQGSEATYESGFVIDKFPISRPNLTFSTLTVSNMSPEDSSIYLCIDVQGVPSNRPQHFGDGTRLSIL.

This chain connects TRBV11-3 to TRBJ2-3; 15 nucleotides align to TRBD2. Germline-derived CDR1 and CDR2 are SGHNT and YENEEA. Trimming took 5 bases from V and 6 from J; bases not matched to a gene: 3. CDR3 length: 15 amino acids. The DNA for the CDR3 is TGTGCCAGCAGCCGGACTAGCGGGGGGGCTGATACGCAGTATTTT. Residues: CASSRTSGGADTQYF. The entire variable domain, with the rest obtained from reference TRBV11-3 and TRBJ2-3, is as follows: EAGVVQSPRYKIIEKKQPVAFWCNPISGHNTLYWYLQNLGQGPELLIRYENEEAVDDSQLPKDRFSAERLKGVDSTLKIQPAELGDSAVYLCASSRTSGGADTQYFGPGTRLTVL.

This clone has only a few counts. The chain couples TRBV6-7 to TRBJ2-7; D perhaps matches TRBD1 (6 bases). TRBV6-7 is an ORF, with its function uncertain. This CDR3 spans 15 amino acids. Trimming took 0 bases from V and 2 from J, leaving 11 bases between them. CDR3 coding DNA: TGTGCCAGCAGTTACTCGACCAGGGGAGCCTACGAGCAGTACTTC. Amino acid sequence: CASSYSTRGAYEQYF.

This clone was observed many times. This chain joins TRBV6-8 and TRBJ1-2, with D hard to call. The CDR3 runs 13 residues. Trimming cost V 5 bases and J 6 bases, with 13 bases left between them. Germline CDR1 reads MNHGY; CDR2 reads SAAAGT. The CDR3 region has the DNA TGTGCCAGCAGTGACCATTCCAAAGATGGCTACACCTTC. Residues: CASSDHSKDGYTF.